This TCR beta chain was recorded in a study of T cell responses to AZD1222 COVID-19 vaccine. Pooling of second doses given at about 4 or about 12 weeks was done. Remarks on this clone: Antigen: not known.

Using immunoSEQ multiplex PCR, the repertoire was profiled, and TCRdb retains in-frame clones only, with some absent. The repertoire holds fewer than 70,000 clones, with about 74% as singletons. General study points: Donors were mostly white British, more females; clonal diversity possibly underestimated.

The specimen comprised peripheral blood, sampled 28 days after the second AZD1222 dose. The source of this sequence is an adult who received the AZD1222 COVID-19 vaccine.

The CDR3 loop reads CASSYPPGGLYGYTF. The CDR3 nucleotides read TGTGCCAGCAGTTACCCCCCCGGGGGGCTATATGGCTACACCTTC. This chain uses TRBV6-5 with TRBJ1-2, with D possibly being TRBD1 (6 bases). Germline lookup yields CDR1 MNHEY and CDR2 SVGAGI. The CDR3 runs 15 residues. Deletions cut 2 bases from V and 5 bases from J, with 15 bases between.